This T cell receptor beta chain was observed in a study of blood T cell repertoires in COVID-19. The CDR3 spans 15 residues. The V gene end was trimmed by 5 bases and the J gene end by 0 bases; junction bases not matched to a gene: 3. Germline V CDR1 and CDR2: SGHTS, YDEGEE. Some clones are missing from TCRdb's copy, which holds only in-frame ones; the method was immunoSEQ multiplex PCR. The data hold fewer than 250,000 clones, with over 80% observed a single time. Material for sequencing was peripheral blood. This clonotype was sampled from an older woman with active or convalescent COVID-19. The V call is TRBV5-8, the J call TRBJ2-7; TRBD1 agrees at 12 bases. CDR3 sequence: CASRRDRGLSYEQYV. CDR3 nucleotide sequence: TGTGCCAGCAGGAGGGACAGGGGGCTCTCCTACGAGCAGTACGTC.